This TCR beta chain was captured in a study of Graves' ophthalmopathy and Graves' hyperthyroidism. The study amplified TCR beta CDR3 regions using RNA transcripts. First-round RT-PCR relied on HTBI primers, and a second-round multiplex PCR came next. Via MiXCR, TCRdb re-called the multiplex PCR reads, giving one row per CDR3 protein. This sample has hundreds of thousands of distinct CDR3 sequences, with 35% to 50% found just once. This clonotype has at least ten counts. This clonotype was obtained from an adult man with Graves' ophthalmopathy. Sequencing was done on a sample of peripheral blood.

Here the CDR3 DNA reads TGTGCCAGTAGTAGTGGCGTAGGGGCTAGCAATCAGCCCCAGCATTTT. Its protein product is CASSSGVGASNQPQHF. The chain uses TRBV19 and TRBJ1-5; D perhaps matches TRBD1 (5 bases). The V gene lost 4 bases and the J gene lost 0 bases, with 13 bases spanning the gap. The CDR3 sequence is 16 residues long. Germline CDR1 and CDR2: LNHDA and SQIVND (reference sequence). The full variable domain, its missing parts supplied by reference TRBV19 and TRBJ1-5, is DGGITQSPKYLFRKEGQNVTLSCEQNLNHDAMYWYRQDPGQGLRLIYYSQIVNDFQKGDIAEGYSVSREKKESFPLTVTSAQKNPTAFYLCASSSGVGASNQPQHFGDGTRLSIL.